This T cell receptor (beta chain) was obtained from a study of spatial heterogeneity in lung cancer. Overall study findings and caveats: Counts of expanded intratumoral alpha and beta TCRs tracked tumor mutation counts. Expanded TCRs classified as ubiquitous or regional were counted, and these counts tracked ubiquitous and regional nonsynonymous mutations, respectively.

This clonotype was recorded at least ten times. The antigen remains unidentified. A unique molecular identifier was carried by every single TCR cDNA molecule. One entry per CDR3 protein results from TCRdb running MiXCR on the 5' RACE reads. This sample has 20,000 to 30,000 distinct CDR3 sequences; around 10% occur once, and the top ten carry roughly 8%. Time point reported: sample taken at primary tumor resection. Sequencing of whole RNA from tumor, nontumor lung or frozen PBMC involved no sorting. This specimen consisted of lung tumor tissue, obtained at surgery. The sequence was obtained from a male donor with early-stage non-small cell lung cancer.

CDR3 sequence reads: CASSERDEQYF. Written as DNA, the CDR3 is TGTGCCAGCAGCGAGAGGGACGAGCAGTACTTC. V and J are TRBV28 and TRBJ2-7, with a tentative D call TRBD2 (5 bases). CDR1 and CDR2 (germline): MDHEN, SYDVKM. There are 11 residues in the CDR3. Trimming pared 6 bases from V and 5 bases from J, leaving 8 bases between.